This entry lists 14 T cell receptor beta chains sequenced from one sample in a study of spatial heterogeneity in lung cancer. For these receptors, no antigen is known. TCRdb itself ran the 5' RACE reads through MiXCR, one entry per CDR3 protein. The repertoire holds some 10,000 distinct CDR3 sequences, with more than 4% as singletons. Study-level findings and limits: Tumoral mutation counts were tracked by counts of expanded intratumoral alpha and beta TCRs.

The time point denotes: sample taken at primary tumor resection. Material: lung tumor tissue, obtained at surgery. These receptors were collected from a male donor with early-stage non-small cell lung cancer.

In its sample, this clonotype was seen many times. One end of the junction is discordant with germline, which a read error may explain. The library was built for alpha chains, so this beta chain is an off-target read and its size means little. The gene calls are TRBV28 and TRBJ1-6; 7 nucleotides agree with TRBD1. Germline values: CDR1 MDHEN, CDR2 SYDVKM. The CDR3 totals 17 residues. In nucleotides, the CDR3 is TGTGCCAGCACTTTAACCTCCGACAGGGTGTATAATTCACCCCTCCACTTT. Its translation: CASTLTSDRVYNSPLHF.

This clonotype was recorded many times. This beta chain is off target for a library built for alpha chains, so its abundance means little. This sequence joins TRBV13 and TRBJ2-3; D not resolved. This CDR3 region has 15 residues. Trimming removed 2 bases at V and 5 bases at J, with 14 bases between. Germline V CDR1 and CDR2: PRHDT, FYEKMQ (reference sequence). CDR3 sequence (DNA): TGTGCCAGCAGCTTAAGGATTAGGGCGAAAGATACGCAGTATTTT. Protein product: CASSLRIRAKDTQYF. The full variable domain, in which reference TRBV13 and TRBJ2-3 provide the parts outside the CDR3, is AAGVIQSPRHLIKEKRETATLKCYPIPRHDTVYWYQQGPGQDPQFLISFYEKMQSDKGSIPDRFSAQQFSDYHSELNMSSLELGDSALYFCASSLRIRAKDTQYFGPGTRLTVL.

This clonotype showed up many times. This beta chain is a stray read from a library made for alpha chains; its abundance is not meaningful. V is TRBV12-3 or TRBV12-4 and J is TRBJ2-5; 7 nucleotides match TRBD2. Trimming cost V 0 bases and J 3 bases; bases outside gene matches: 10. The CDR3 totals 17 residues. The CDR3 reads CASSLALGAGMEETQYF. The DNA of the CDR3 is TGTGCCAGCAGTTTAGCGCTAGGAGCGGGGATGGAAGAGACCCAGTACTTC.

This clonotype is labeled medium-sized. For a library built for alpha chains, this beta chain is a stray read; little rests on its size. In nucleotides, the CDR3 is TGCGCCAGCAGCCAACATCGGCTAGTTAGTGGCAATGAGCAGTTCTTC. Protein product: CASSQHRLVSGNEQFF. The gene calls are TRBV4-3 and TRBJ2-1; D unclear. The CDR3 contains 16 residues. Germline values: CDR1 LGHNA, CDR2 YSLEER. The V end lost 2 bases, the J end lost 6 bases, and 17 bases lay between the germline ends.

This clonotype has a count of ten or more. Because this beta chain is a stray read in a library intended to capture alpha chains, its abundance should not be given much weight. V and J are TRBV6-1 and TRBJ2-7; TRBD1 might be the D (6 bases). There are 14 residues in the CDR3. The V end lost 2 bases, the J end lost 4 bases, and 12 bases lay between the germline ends. Germline assignment: CDR1 MNHNS and CDR2 SASEGT. The CDR3 DNA reads TGTGCCAGCAGTGAACAGGGGTGGCAGTACGAGCAGTACTTC. It specifies CASSEQGWQYEQYF.

On this clonotype: Because the library targeted alpha chains, this beta chain is an off-target read whose size means little. V usage is TRBV28 and J usage is TRBJ2-7; no reliable D call. CDR3 size: 14 residues. Germline CDR1 MDHEN, CDR2 SYDVKM. V lost 3 bases and J 3 bases, leaving 12 bases between the germline ends. The CDR3 region has the DNA TGTGCCAGCAGTTTTTTTCTACCCAACTACGAGCAGTACTTC. Translation gives CASSFFLPNYEQYF.

Only a few counts were recorded for this clonotype. As an off-target read in a library built for alpha chains, this beta chain has a frequency of little significance. The V and J genes are TRBV9 and TRBJ2-6, with 7 bases that match TRBD1. Germline trimming cut 4 bases from V and 0 bases from J; bases unmatched to any gene: 10. The CDR3 contains 18 residues. The germline V gene has CDR1 SGDLS and CDR2 YYNGEE. In DNA, the CDR3 is TGTGCCAGCAGCCCAAATAGGGGGCAGAACTCTGGGGCCAACGTCCTGACTTTC. This encodes CASSPNRGQNSGANVLTF. The complete variable domain, with remaining parts taken from reference TRBV9 and TRBJ2-6, reads DSGVTQTPKHLITATGQRVTLRCSPRSGDLSVYWYQQSLDQGLQFLIQYYNGEERAKGNILERFSAQQFPDLHSELNLSSLELGDSALYFCASSPNRGQNSGANVLTFGAGSRLTVL.

This clonotype was seen at least ten times. This beta chain slipped into a library made for alpha chains as a stray read, so its size is not meaningful. This chain joins TRBV20-1 and TRBJ2-1; D gene ambiguous. With 2 bases removed from V and 0 bases from J, the gap between germline ends came to 8 bases. CDR3 length: 14 residues. Germline V gene data show CDR1 as DFQATT and CDR2 as SNEGSKA (reference sequence). CDR3 in DNA: TGCAGTGCTAGACAGTTGAGCTCCTACAATGAGCAGTTCTTC. Translation: CSARQLSSYNEQFF.

This clonotype was detected many times. This beta chain is off target for a library built for alpha chains, so its abundance means little. The chain's CDR3 is CASSESLAGREQYF. CDR3 nucleotide sequence: TGTGCCAGCAGTGAATCCTTGGCAGGACGCGAGCAGTACTTC. J is TRBJ2-7 and V is TRBV25-1, with D hard to call. Germline lookup yields CDR1 MGHDK and CDR2 SYGVNS. Trimming stripped 1 base from V and 6 bases from J, with 13 bases between. CDR3 length: 14 amino acids.

In this sample, this clonotype turned up many times. This beta chain turned up in a library designed for alpha chains; as an off-target read, its abundance says little. The gene calls are TRBV2 and TRBJ2-1; unclear D gene. The CDR3 is 13 residues long. Germline assignment: CDR1 SNHLY and CDR2 FYNNEI. Trimming removed 6 bases from V and 7 bases from J, with 13 bases in between. CDR3 nucleotides: TGTGCCAGCAGACTATCGGGCCGGAATGAGCAGTTCTTC. The encoded protein is CASRLSGRNEQFF.

This clonotype showed up many times. Since the library was made to target alpha chains, this beta chain is a stray read and its abundance is not meaningful. The rearrangement joins TRBV6-5 to TRBJ1-5; 9 bases map to TRBD1. This CDR3 spans 14 amino acids. J gave up 2 bases and V 5 bases, and 1 base lay outside the gene matches. From germline, CDR1 is MNHEY and CDR2 SVGAGI. The CDR3 sequence is CASSRTGGNQPQHF. The CDR3, as DNA: TGTGCCAGCAGTCGGACAGGGGGCAATCAGCCCCAGCATTTT.

This clonotype was recorded at least ten times. This beta chain is a stray read from a library made for alpha chains; its abundance is not meaningful. This chain links TRBV29-1 with TRBJ2-7; D may be TRBD2 (6 bases). Deletions cut 7 bases from V and 0 bases from J, with 13 bases between. This CDR3 has 13 residues. CDR1 and CDR2 (germline): SQVTM, ANQGSEA. In DNA form, the CDR3 reads TGCAGCGCGCGGGACGGTAGCTCCTACGAGCAGTACTTC. Its translation: CSARDGSSYEQYF.

This clonotype was found many times. This beta chain is an off-target read within a library intended for alpha chains, so its frequency means little. The chain links TRBV12-3 or TRBV12-4 to TRBJ2-4, with 7 bases lining up with TRBD1. Trimming took 1 base from V and 3 from J; bases not matched to a gene: 9. CDR3 length: 17 residues. The CDR3 region is CASSLGGGSIVKNIQYF. The CDR3, as DNA: TGTGCCAGCAGTTTAGGAGGGGGCTCTATCGTCAAAAACATTCAGTACTTC.

This clonotype has ten or more counts. Since the library was made to target alpha chains, this beta chain is a stray read and its abundance is not meaningful. The gene calls are TRBV5-1 and TRBJ2-1, with 7 bases lining up with TRBD2. The ends lost 9 bases at V and 2 bases at J; junction bases unmatched: 8. From germline, CDR1 is SGHRS and CDR2 YFSETQ. The CDR3 consists of 14 residues. DNA of the CDR3: TGCGCCAACAAAAGCGGGGAGACCTACAATGAGCAGTTCTTC. This encodes CANKSGETYNEQFF.